This T cell receptor (beta chain) is drawn from a study of T cell responses to AZD1222 COVID-19 vaccine. Measured with immunoSEQ multiplex PCR; TCRdb has only the in-frame clones, and not every one. The repertoire consists of about 110,000 clones, with nearly 90% occurring once and the leading ten covering under 3.5%. V was shortened by 1 base and J by 4 bases, with 10 bases between the two germline ends. CDR1 and CDR2 from the germline V gene are SGHTA and FQGNSA. This CDR3 has 14 amino acids. Material: peripheral blood, obtained on day 0 of AZD1222 vaccination. The clonotype originates from an adult in good health. J is TRBJ1-2 and V is TRBV7-2; unclear D gene. In DNA form, the CDR3 reads TGTGCCAGCAGCTTAGGCCCAGGAGGCTATGGCTACACCTTC. Amino acid sequence: CASSLGPGGYGYTF.